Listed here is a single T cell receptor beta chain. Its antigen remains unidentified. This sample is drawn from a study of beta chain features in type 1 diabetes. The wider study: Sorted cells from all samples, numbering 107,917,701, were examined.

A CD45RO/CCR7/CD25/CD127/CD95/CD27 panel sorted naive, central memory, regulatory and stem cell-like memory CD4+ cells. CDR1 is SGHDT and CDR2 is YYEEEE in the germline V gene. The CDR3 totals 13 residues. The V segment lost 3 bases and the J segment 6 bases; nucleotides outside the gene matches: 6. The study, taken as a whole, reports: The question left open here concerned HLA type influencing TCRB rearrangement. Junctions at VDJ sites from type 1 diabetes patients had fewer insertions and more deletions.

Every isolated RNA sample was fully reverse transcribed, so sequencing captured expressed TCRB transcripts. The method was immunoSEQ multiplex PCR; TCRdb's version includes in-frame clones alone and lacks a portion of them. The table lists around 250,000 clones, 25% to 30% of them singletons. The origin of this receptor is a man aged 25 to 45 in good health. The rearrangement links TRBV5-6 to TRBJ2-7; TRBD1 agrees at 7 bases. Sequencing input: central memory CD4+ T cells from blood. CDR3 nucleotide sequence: TGTGCCAGCAGCTCAACGGACAGGAGCGAGCAGTACTTC. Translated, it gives CASSSTDRSEQYF.